This TCR beta chain was identified in a study of blood T cell repertoires in COVID-19. The overall study: Sites across the United States, Italy and Spain contributed samples from acute and convalescent COVID-19.

Per the original methods: For nucleated cells, counts were estimated from reference gene primer amplification. The repertoire was sequenced with immunoSEQ multiplex PCR; TCRdb's copy has only in-frame clones and lacks some. D and trimming were read from the DNA, whereas the V and J calls and clone size are those reported in that table. The sample records under 250,000 clones, roughly 92% being singletons. The Seattle patients joined while their infection was active and were tracked longitudinally afterward. V was clipped by 4 bases and J by 4 bases, with 16 bases between them. This CDR3 has 15 residues. Germline V gene data show CDR1 as SGHKS and CDR2 as YYEKEE (reference sequence).

This rearrangement joins TRBV5-5 to TRBJ2-3, with no clear D. The sequencing input was peripheral blood. The TCR was taken from a man in his 60s with COVID-19, enrolled during active disease. The DNA of the CDR3 is TGTGCCAGCAGCCCCAGACTGCCCTCCCCAGATACGCAGTATTTT. Translating it yields CASSPRLPSPDTQYF.